Below are 2 T cell receptor beta chains sequenced from a single sample in a study of CD8 T cells in ankylosing spondylitis. Each CDR3 protein is one row after TCRdb ran MiXCR on the 5' RACE reads. The table lists around 88,000 distinct CDR3 sequences, about 8.8% of them singletons. Material: blood, either unsorted or a sorted T cell fraction (not recorded which). These receptors all come from a male donor with ankylosing spondylitis or in good health (not recorded which).

In its sample, this clonotype was seen a few times. The CDR3, as DNA: TGCGCCAGCAGCTTAGACAGGGAGGTACAAGGCTACACCTTC. Its translation is CASSLDREVQGYTF. The V and J genes are TRBV5-1 and TRBJ1-2; 7 nucleotides match TRBD1. The CDR3 spans 14 residues. V shed 2 bases and J 8 bases; nucleotides not matched to a gene: 9. Germline CDR1 SGHRS, CDR2 YFSETQ.

This clonotype was detected ten times or more. The V gene is TRBV5-4, the J gene TRBJ1-6; D ambiguous. V lost 4 bases to trimming and J lost 1 base, with 6 bases between them. Per germline, CDR1 SGHNT and CDR2 YYREEE (reference sequence). The CDR3 is 14 amino acids. The CDR3 spells CASSRGSYNSPLHF. In DNA form, the CDR3 reads TGTGCCAGCAGCCGGGGTTCCTATAATTCACCCCTCCACTTT.